These T cell receptor beta chains were read from a single sample in a study of cytomegalovirus exposure and HLA in healthy donors. Sequencing used immunoSEQ multiplex PCR; TCRdb keeps in-frame clones, though not all of them. The repertoire includes over 100,000 clones, 88% of them detected once, and about 2% sits in the top ten. Sequencing was done on a sample of PBMCs. These receptors were obtained from a woman between 18 and 29 years old in good health and CMV-seronegative. The CDR3 runs from the conserved cysteine through the conserved F or W. D genes are given only for firm matches. Only some rows state a clone size, as once, few, many or a class for expanded clones.

j_gene	abundance	d_gene	v_gene	CDR3nt	CDR3aa
TRBJ2-3	.	TRBD2	TRBV5-4	TGTGCCAGCAGCTCCGTAGCGGGGGGCCCTGCCACAGATACGCAGTATTTT	CASSSVAGGPATDTQYF
TRBJ2-7	.	.	TRBV10-3	TGTGCCATCAGTGACGGCGGGGACTCCTACGAGCAGTACTTC	CAISDGGDSYEQYF
TRBJ2-6	.	TRBD2	TRBV9	TGTGCCAGCAGCGTTAATGGGGAGGGGTCTGGGGCCAACGTCCTGACTTTC	CASSVNGEGSGANVLTF
TRBJ1-1	.	.	TRBV29-1	TGCAGCGTTGATCGGGAACTGAACACTGAAGCTTTCTTT	CSVDRELNTEAFF
TRBJ1-5	.	.	TRBV7-2	TGTGCCAGCAGCTTAACGGGAAACAATCAGCCCCAGCATTTT	CASSLTGNNQPQHF
TRBJ2-5	.	TRBD2	TRBV28	TGTGCCAGCAGTCGATCAGTGGGGGGGAAAAAAGAGACCCAGTACTTC	CASSRSVGGKKETQYF
TRBJ2-3	.	.	TRBV5-4	TGTGCCAGCAGCTTGGACTCATATAGCACAGATACGCAGTATTTT	CASSLDSYSTDTQYF
TRBJ1-1	few	.	TRBV5-1	TGCGCCAGCAGCTTAATACCCCAGGGGAGCACTGAAGCTTTCTTT	CASSLIPQGSTEAFF
TRBJ2-2	.	TRBD2	TRBV6-5	TGTGCCAGCAGCCGTCTAGCGGGCGACACCGGGGAGCTGTTTTTT	CASSRLAGDTGELFF
TRBJ1-1	few	.	TRBV28	TGTGCCAGCTCGAGGGCTTTGTGGAGCACTGAAGCTTTCTTT	CASSRALWSTEAFF
TRBJ2-7	.	TRBD1	TRBV5-1	TGCGCCAGCAGCTCCCCCCTCAAAACAGGGGGTGGTGAGCAGTACTTC	CASSSPLKTGGGEQYF
TRBJ2-5	.	TRBD2	TRBV4-3	TGCGCCAGCAGCCACGGACTAGTCGGAGAGACCCAGTACTTC	CASSHGLVGETQYF
TRBJ2-7	.	TRBD1	TRBV9	TGTGCCAGCAGCGTAGACAGGGACAGCCCCTACTACGAGCAGTACTTC	CASSVDRDSPYYEQYF
TRBJ2-7	once	.	TRBV27	TGTGCCAGCAGTTTTCGGGGAGATTACTACGAGCAGTACTTC	CASSFRGDYYEQYF
TRBJ2-5	.	TRBD2	TRBV5-4	TGTGCCAGCAGCTTGTTGGCTAGCGGGGGGTATGAGACCCAGTACTTC	CASSLLASGGYETQYF
TRBJ2-1	.	.	TRBV27	TGTGCCAGCAGGGTCCTAGGGGGATTCTACAATGAGCAGTTCTTC	CASRVLGGFYNEQFF
TRBJ1-2	.	TRBD1	TRBV29-1	TGCAGCGGGGGACAGGCTAACTATGGCTACACCTTC	CSGGQANYGYTF
TRBJ2-7	once	TRBD2	TRBV7-2	TGTGCCAGCAGCCGGGGGACTAGCGGCAGTTCAACACGCCGAATGGGGCAGTACTTC	CASSRGTSGSSTRRMGQYF
TRBJ2-7	.	TRBD2	TRBV7-2	TGTGCCAGCAGCTTTCCGGGACTAAAGATCTACGAGCAGTACTTC	CASSFPGLKIYEQYF
TRBJ1-6	.	.	TRBV7-9	TGTGCCAGCAGCTTGAGTTCGAGGTATTCACCCCTCCACTTT	CASSLSSRYSPLHF
TRBJ1-2	.	TRBD1	TRBV13	TGTGCCAGCACCCGGGACAGCTCTAACTATGGCTACACCTTC	CASTRDSSNYGYTF
TRBJ2-5	.	TRBD2	TRBV10-3	TGTGCCATCAGTGAGTTGACTAGCGGGAGAGAGACCCAGTACTTC	CAISELTSGRETQYF
TRBJ2-1	.	TRBD2	TRBV2	TGTGCCAGCGGGGGACTAGCGGGAGCTATCTACAATGAGCAGTTCTTC	CASGGLAGAIYNEQFF
TRBJ1-1	.	.	TRBV11-2	TGTGCCAGCAGCTTGGGGCGGGAAGCTTTCTTT	CASSLGREAFF
TRBJ1-2	.	TRBD1	TRBV5-1	TGCGCCAGCTCCGCCGGGACAGGGTTGTACTATGGCTACACCTTC	CASSAGTGLYYGYTF
TRBJ1-2	.	.	TRBV9	TGTGCCAGCAGCGTAGGGTTTGGGGAGGAGGGAGGCTACACCTTC	CASSVGFGEEGGYTF
TRBJ1-4	.	.	TRBV7-9	TGTGCCAGCAGCTTAGCCCCGGCGGGACTGTTTTTT	CASSLAPAGLFF
TRBJ2-7	.	.	TRBV6-1	TGTGCCAGCAGTGGTTTCAGGGGATCCTACGAGCAGTACTTC	CASSGFRGSYEQYF
TRBJ1-2	.	.	TRBV5-6	TGTGCCAGCAGCTTGGGCGGGGGCTATGGCTACACCTTC	CASSLGGGYGYTF
TRBJ2-1	.	TRBD1	TRBV7-2	TGTGCCAGCAGAAAACCGGGACAGGGATACAATGAGCAGTTCTTC	CASRKPGQGYNEQFF
TRBJ2-5	.	TRBD2	TRBV9	TGTGCCAGCAGCGTAGCGGGGGGGCGAAAGGGAGAGACCCAGTACTTC	CASSVAGGRKGETQYF
TRBJ2-1	.	TRBD2	TRBV30	TGTGCCTGGAGTTACGAGACGGGACTAGCGGTGACGAATGAGCAGTTCTTC	CAWSYETGLAVTNEQFF
TRBJ2-2	.	.	TRBV6-5	TGTGCCAGCAGTTACCATAGGGGCGGGGAGCTGTTTTTT	CASSYHRGGELFF
TRBJ1-2	.	.	TRBV20-1	TGCAGTGCTGTTCTGTTGGGCGGCTACACCTTC	CSAVLLGGYTF
TRBJ2-2	.	TRBD2	TRBV10-3	TGTGCCATCAGCCAAGGGACTAGCGGGAGAGCGATCGGGGAGCTGTTTTTT	CAISQGTSGRAIGELFF
TRBJ2-7	.	TRBD1	TRBV28	TGTGCCAGCAGTCCCCCCGGGACAGCCTCCTACGAGCAGTACTTC	CASSPPGTASYEQYF
TRBJ1-2	.	TRBD1	TRBV7-9	TGTGCCAGCAGCTTAGTAGCAGGGGGGTATGGCTACACCTTC	CASSLVAGGYGYTF